The sequence of this T cell receptor (beta chain) was determined in a study of cytomegalovirus exposure and HLA in healthy donors. Notes on the study in general: It was found in a later analysis that first-cohort TCR clusters tended to co-occur in the 100 to 150 validation repertoires.

TCRdb's copy holds only in-frame clones and misses some; the assay was immunoSEQ multiplex PCR. The repertoire holds about 250,000 clones, with over 75% as singletons. A remark on this clone: The antigen is undetermined.

The clonotype originates from a man aged 18 to 30 in good health and CMV-seropositive. The specimen sequenced was PBMCs.

DNA for the CDR3: TGCGCCAGCAGCTCACAGGGGCACGGCTACACCTTC. It translates to CASSSQGHGYTF. The chain has TRBV5-1 and TRBJ1-2; TRBD1 aligns across 7 bases. The V gene end was trimmed by 3 bases and the J gene end by 8 bases; junction bases not matched to a gene: 4. This CDR3 contains 12 residues. Looked up from germline, CDR1 is SGHRS and CDR2 is YFSETQ.